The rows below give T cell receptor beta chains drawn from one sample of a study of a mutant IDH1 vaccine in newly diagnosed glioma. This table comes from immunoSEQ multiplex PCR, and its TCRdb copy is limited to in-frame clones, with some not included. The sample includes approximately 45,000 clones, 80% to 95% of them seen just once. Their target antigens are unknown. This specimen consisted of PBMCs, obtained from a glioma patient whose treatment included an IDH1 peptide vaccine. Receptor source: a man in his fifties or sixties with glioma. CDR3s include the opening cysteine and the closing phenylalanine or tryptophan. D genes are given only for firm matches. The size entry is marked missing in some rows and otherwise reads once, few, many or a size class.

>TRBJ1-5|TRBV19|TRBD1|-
TGTGCCAGTAGTGCCGGACAGGTGGTCGGAGGGAGCAATCAGCCCCAGCATTTT
CASSAGQVVGGSNQPQHF
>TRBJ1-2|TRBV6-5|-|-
TGTGCCAGCAGTTACTCAAAACTTAACTATGGCTACACCTTC
CASSYSKLNYGYTF
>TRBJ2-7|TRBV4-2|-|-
TGTGCCAGCAGCCAGGGAATGATGAGTGGAACCGTCGAGCAGTACTTC
CASSQGMMSGTVEQYF
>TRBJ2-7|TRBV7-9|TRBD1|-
TGTGCCAGCAGCCTTAACAGGGGTGGCTACGAGCAGTACTTC
CASSLNRGGYEQYF
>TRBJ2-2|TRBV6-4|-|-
TGTGCCAGCAGTGAATCAGGGGACACCGGGGAGCTGTTTTTT
CASSESGDTGELFF
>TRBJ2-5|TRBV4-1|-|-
TGCGCCAGCAGCCAAGTACGTGGCCAAGAGACCCAGTACTTC
CASSQVRGQETQYF
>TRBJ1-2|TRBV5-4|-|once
TGTGCCAGCCAAGGACCGGACATTCCGACCTTC
CASQGPDIPTF
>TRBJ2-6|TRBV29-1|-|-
TGCAGCGTTTTTATCTCTGGGGCCAACGTCCTGACTTTC
CSVFISGANVLTF
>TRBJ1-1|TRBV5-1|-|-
TGCGCCAGCAGCTTGGCCTTTGACGGGGGCGCTGAAGCTTTCTTT
CASSLAFDGGAEAFF
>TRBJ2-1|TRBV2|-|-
TGTGCCAGCATGGGTAGCCCGTCGAGCTCCTACAATGAGCAGTTCTTC
CASMGSPSSSYNEQFF
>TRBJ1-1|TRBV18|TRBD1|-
TGTGCCAGCTCACCCCTTGACCTCGACAGGGGGAGACAAGCTTTCTTT
CASSPLDLDRGRQAFF
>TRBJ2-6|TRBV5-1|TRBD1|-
TGCGCCAGCGGACGACAGGGGAACTCTGGGGCCAACGTCCTGACTTTC
CASGRQGNSGANVLTF
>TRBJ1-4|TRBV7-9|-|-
TGTGCCAGCAGCCGCCTGGGGCCCCCTAATGAAAAACTGTTTTTT
CASSRLGPPNEKLFF
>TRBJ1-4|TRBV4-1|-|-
TGCGCCAGCAGCCAAAAGTGGGGGGAGAATGAAAAACTGTTTTTT
CASSQKWGENEKLFF
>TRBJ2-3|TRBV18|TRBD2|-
TGTGCCAGCTCACCAGTTCTAGCGGGAGGACCAGATACGCAGTATTTT
CASSPVLAGGPDTQYF
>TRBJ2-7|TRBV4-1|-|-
TGCGCCAGCAGACAGCACCAGCGGAGCTCCTACGAGCAGTACTTC
CASRQHQRSSYEQYF
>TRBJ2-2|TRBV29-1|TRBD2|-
TGCAGCGTTAGAGGCCGACTAGCGGTCCCAGGGGGTGACACCGGGGAGCTGTTTTTT
CSVRGRLAVPGGDTGELFF
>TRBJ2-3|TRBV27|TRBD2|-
TGTGCCAGCAGGGGGACTATTGCGGATACGCAGTATTTT
CASRGTIADTQYF
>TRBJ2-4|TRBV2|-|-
TGTGCCAGCAGACCGGGGCAGGCCAAAAACATTCAGTACTTC
CASRPGQAKNIQYF
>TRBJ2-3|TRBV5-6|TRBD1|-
TGTGCCAGCAGCTTGGAGGGGGCAGGTACAGATACGCAGTATTTT
CASSLEGAGTDTQYF
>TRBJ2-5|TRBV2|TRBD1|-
TGTGCCAGCAGTTCCGGACAGGGGGCGCAGGAGACCCAGTACTTC
CASSSGQGAQETQYF
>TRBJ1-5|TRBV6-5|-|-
TGTGCCAGCAGTTACTCGCCGGGTCTAGGTCAGCCCCAGCATTTT
CASSYSPGLGQPQHF
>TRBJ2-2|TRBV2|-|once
TGTGCCAGCAGTGAAAATGGGCTTTACACCGGGGAGCTGTTTTTT
CASSENGLYTGELFF
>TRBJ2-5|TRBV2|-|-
TGTGCCAGCCGTCCCGGGACGTCTTCGGCAGAGACCCAGTACTTC
CASRPGTSSAETQYF
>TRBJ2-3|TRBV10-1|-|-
TGCGCCAGCAGTGATGAGGAAAGCACAGATACGCAGTATTTT
CASSDEESTDTQYF
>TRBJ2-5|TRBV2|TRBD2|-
TGTGCCAGCAGCCCCAGACTAGCGGAGATACAAGAGACCCAGTACTTC
CASSPRLAEIQETQYF
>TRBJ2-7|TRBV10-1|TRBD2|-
TGCGCCAGCAGTGACCCCACTAGCGGGAACTACGAGCAGTACTTC
CASSDPTSGNYEQYF
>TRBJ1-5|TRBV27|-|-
TGTGCCAGCAGCCTGGGTGTCGGTCAGCCCCAGCATTTT
CASSLGVGQPQHF
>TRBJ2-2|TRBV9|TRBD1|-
TGTGCCAGCAGCACGGGACAGAAAAACACCGGGGAGCTGTTTTTT
CASSTGQKNTGELFF
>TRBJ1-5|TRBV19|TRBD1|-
TGTGCCACAGATCAACGACAGGGGGTACAGCCCCAGCATTTT
CATDQRQGVQPQHF
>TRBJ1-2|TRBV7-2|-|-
TGTGCCAGCAGCTTTTCCCGACAGGACTATGGCTACACCTTC
CASSFSRQDYGYTF